The present T cell receptor (beta chain) was sequenced within a study of blood T cells in healthy people across ages. The V and J ends lost 2 bases and 2 bases, in that order; junction bases with no gene match: 7. The germline V gene has CDR1 SGHTA and CDR2 FQGTGA. The CDR3 runs 16 residues. For the second PCR, which ran for about 7 to 11 cycles, a sample-barcoded 5' primer and a J-beta primer mix were used. A single record per CDR3 protein comes from TCRdb applying MiXCR to the 5' RACE reads. Among 1.2 million to 1.5 million distinct CDR3 sequences listed, around 42% were seen once. V is TRBV7-3 and J is TRBJ2-3, with 7 bases that match TRBD1. The source material was blood. This clonotype was sampled from a woman between 18 and 29 years old in good health. CDR3 region: CASSLQGDGFTDTQYF. The CDR3 nucleotides read TGTGCCAGCAGCTTACAGGGGGACGGATTCACAGATACGCAGTATTTT.